One sample yielded the 11 T cell receptor beta chains listed below, sequenced in a study of cytomegalovirus exposure and HLA in healthy donors. A multiplex PCR was run with 60 Vbeta primers and 13 Jbeta primers. Assay: immunoSEQ multiplex PCR; the TCRdb copy retains only in-frame clones and omits some. The table has 150,000 to 200,000 clones, 75% to 90% seen once. The sample was PBMCs. The receptors shown here come from a young woman in good health and CMV-seronegative.

The V gene is TRBV29-1, the J gene TRBJ2-1; a possible D gene is TRBD1 (6 bases). Per the germline V gene, CDR1 is SQVTM and CDR2 is ANQGSEA. The CDR3 loop spans 10 amino acids. V lost 3 bases and J 12 bases, leaving 9 bases between the germline ends. The CDR3 reads CSVEATGQFF. The CDR3 DNA is TGCAGCGTTGAGGCGACAGGGCAGTTCTTC.

The J gene is TRBJ2-7, the V gene TRBV14; 8 bases are a match to TRBD1. Germline V gives CDR1 SGHDN, CDR2 FVKESK. Trimming cost V 3 bases and J 9 bases; bases outside gene matches: 19. The CDR3 contains 17 residues. CDR3 bases: TGTGCCAGCAGCCACCGCCAGTATACCGGGACAGGTCGAGCGCAGTACTTC. Translated: CASSHRQYTGTGRAQYF.

The chain is built from TRBV29-1 and TRBJ1-1, with 12 nucleotides matching TRBD1. From germline, CDR1 is SQVTM and CDR2 ANQGSEA. The V segment lost 6 bases and the J segment 4 bases; nucleotides outside the gene matches: 21. The CDR3 sequence is 19 residues long. This chain's CDR3 is CSVAGTGGEGIIGSTEAFF. As DNA, the CDR3 is TGCAGCGTCGCCGGGACAGGGGGCGAGGGGATAATCGGGAGCACTGAAGCTTTCTTT.

The CDR3: CAWSARGNTIYF. CDR3 DNA sequence: TGTGCCTGGAGCGCCCGGGGAAACACCATATATTTT. The genes are TRBV30 and TRBJ1-3, with D uncertain. The V end was cut by 3 bases, the J end by 4 bases, with 7 bases between. The CDR3 has 12 amino acids. Germline assignment: CDR1 GTSNPN and CDR2 SVGIG (reference sequence).

The chain is built from TRBV7-9 and TRBJ2-7; perhaps TRBD1 as D (6 bases). Germline V gene sequence: CDR1 SEHNR, CDR2 FQNEAQ (reference sequence). Trimming cost V 7 bases and J 6 bases, with 16 bases left between them. This CDR3 is built from 13 residues. CDR3 sequence (DNA): TGTGCCAGCACTCGATGGGGGCGAGGCGAGCAGTACTTC. Translated, it gives CASTRWGRGEQYF.

The chain recombines TRBV2 with TRBJ1-5; D might be TRBD1 (6 bases). V was shortened by 3 bases and J by 6 bases, with 6 bases between the two germline ends. Germline loops: CDR1 SNHLY, CDR2 FYNNEI. The CDR3 is 12 amino acids. The CDR3 protein is CASSEDSQPQHF. CDR3 nucleotide sequence: TGTGCCAGCAGTGAGGACAGTCAGCCCCAGCATTTT.

This clone has a handful of counts. This chain links TRBV5-4 with TRBJ2-3, with TRBD2 matching over 11 bases. CDR1 SGHNT and CDR2 YYREEE come from the germline V gene (reference sequence). J lost 3 bases, V lost 4 bases, and 7 bases had no gene match. This CDR3 region has 16 residues. The CDR3 DNA reads TGTGCCAGCAGCCAAGGTAGCGGGGGGGCAACAGATACGCAGTATTTT. Translating it yields CASSQGSGGATDTQYF.

This chain links TRBV19 with TRBJ1-5; 9 nucleotides match TRBD1. In germline, CDR1 is LNHDA, CDR2 SQIVND (reference sequence). This CDR3 contains 14 residues. The ends lost 6 bases at V and 5 bases at J; junction bases unmatched: 5. CDR3 region: CASSMTGGDQPQHF. CDR3 coding DNA: TGTGCCAGTAGCATGACAGGGGGAGATCAGCCCCAGCATTTT.

This clone appeared a single time. The chain carries TRBV19 and TRBJ2-1, with D perhaps matching TRBD1 (6 bases). The CDR3 runs to 12 residues. Germline CDR1 and CDR2: LNHDA and SQIVND (reference sequence). V dropped 8 bases and J dropped 4 bases, with 9 bases sitting between them. CDR3: CASRGQYNEQFF. CDR3 sequence (DNA): TGTGCCAGTCGTGGACAGTACAATGAGCAGTTCTTC.

The rearrangement joins TRBV15 to TRBJ2-7; maybe TRBD1 (6 bases). The CDR3 consists of 13 residues. Germline V gene sequence: CDR1 LNHNV, CDR2 YYDKDF (reference sequence). Trimming pared 5 bases from V and 4 bases from J, leaving 12 bases between. The CDR3: CATSPRDKYEQYF. CDR3 DNA: TGTGCCACCAGCCCCCGGGACAAGTACGAGCAGTACTTC.

This sequence joins TRBV7-9 and TRBJ2-2; no firm D call. The V and J ends lost 7 bases and 2 bases respectively, with 8 bases between them. Germline V gene lookup returns CDR1 SEHNR and CDR2 FQNEAQ (reference sequence). This CDR3 has 13 amino acids. The CDR3: CASNFPNTGELFF. The CDR3 DNA follows: TGTGCCAGCAACTTCCCTAACACCGGGGAGCTGTTTTTT.